The 27 T cell receptor beta chains presented below share a single source sample, sequenced in a study of CD8 T cells in ankylosing spondylitis. Study observations and caveats: Characteristic, it appeared, of ankylosing spondylitis blood was a TCR beta motif of several highly homologous variants.

TCRdb reprocessed the 5' RACE reads via MiXCR and lists one record per CDR3 protein. The data show some 220,000 distinct CDR3 sequences, around 7.9% seen once. Their recognized antigens are unknown. Sequencing was performed on blood, either unsorted or a sorted T cell fraction (not recorded which). Every receptor here comes from a male donor with ankylosing spondylitis.

The sample holds many counts of this clonotype. A read error may account for a junction end that differs from germline. This chain joins TRBV7-7 and TRBJ2-7; no firm D call. Germline assignment: CDR1 SSHAT and CDR2 FNYEAQ (reference sequence). This CDR3 has 13 residues. The CDR3 coding sequence is TGTGCTAGCAGCTTAAATAGTTTAGCCGAGCAGTACTTC. Its translation: CASSLNSLAEQYF.

This clonotype was detected many times. The V call is TRBV7-9, the J call TRBJ2-7; either TRBD1 or TRBD2 may supply D (5 bases each). Trimming removed 5 bases from V and 5 bases from J, with 10 bases in between. Germline lookup yields CDR1 SEHNR and CDR2 FQNEAQ (reference sequence). The CDR3 has 12 residues. Here the CDR3 reads CASSPGTHEQYF. CDR3 sequence (DNA): TGTGCCAGCAGCCCGGGGACCCACGAGCAGTACTTC.

This clonotype was seen a few times. V and J are TRBV3-1 and TRBJ2-2; D not certain. The CDR3 extends over 18 amino acids. In germline, CDR1 is LGHDT, CDR2 YNNKEL (reference sequence). V was pared by 0 bases and J by 7 bases, with 21 bases between. CDR3 bases: TGTGCCAGCAGCCAAGATCCACCCCGTTTATCGGTACTCGGGGAGCTGTTTTTT. Amino acid sequence: CASSQDPPRLSVLGELFF.

The chain recombines TRBV5-6 with TRBJ2-1; D call uncertain. There are 12 residues in the CDR3. Germline-derived CDR1 and CDR2 are SGHDT and YYEEEE. V was trimmed by 0 bases and J by 13 bases, leaving 11 bases between them. This CDR3 reads CASSLGQVLQFF. DNA of the CDR3: TGTGCCAGCAGCTTGGGGCAGGTTTTACAGTTCTTC.

The chain combines TRBV7-9 with TRBJ1-4; D perhaps matches TRBD1 (5 bases). V was cut by 5 bases and J by 7 bases, with 14 bases left in between. CDR3 size: 14 residues. Germline CDR1 reads SEHNR; CDR2 reads FQNEAQ (reference sequence). CDR3 in DNA: TGTGCCAGCAGCCCGGGCGGGGGGAGTGAAAAACTGTTTTTT. Protein sequence: CASSPGGGSEKLFF.

In its sample, this clonotype was seen many times. The V call is TRBV4-3, the J call TRBJ1-1; D may be TRBD1 (5 bases). Germline CDR1 is LGHNA and CDR2 is YSLEER. The CDR3 spans 15 residues. V was trimmed by 4 bases and J by 4 bases, leaving 16 bases between them. The chain's CDR3 is CASSRILSGSTEAFF. The CDR3 DNA sequence: TGCGCCAGCAGCCGAATTTTATCAGGGTCCACTGAAGCTTTCTTT.

This clonotype was counted only a few times. The gene calls are TRBV20-1 and TRBJ1-1; perhaps TRBD1 as D (5 bases). Germline V gene data show CDR1 as DFQATT and CDR2 as SNEGSKA (reference sequence). V lost 1 base, J lost 8 bases, and 14 bases lay in between. This CDR3 has 13 amino acids. CDR3 protein: CSARGTGTSEAFF. As DNA, the CDR3 is TGCAGTGCTAGAGGAACCGGGACTTCCGAAGCTTTCTTT.

The V call is TRBV6-1, the J call TRBJ2-1; TRBD2 is a possible D gene (5 bases). The V gene's germline CDR1 is MNHNS and CDR2 SASEGT. The CDR3 consists of 14 residues. Between the trimmed V and J ends, which lost 10 bases and 0 bases, there was a span of 13 bases. CDR3 protein: CATTLGPSYNEQFF. The CDR3 nucleotides read TGTGCCACAACACTAGGTCCCTCCTACAATGAGCAGTTCTTC.

This clonotype was seen repeatedly, ten times or more. The chain is built from TRBV28 and TRBJ2-7; D is unresolved. Trimming pared 3 bases from V and 5 bases from J, leaving 11 bases between. The germline V gene encodes CDR1 MDHEN and CDR2 SYDVKM. The CDR3 is 13 residues long. In DNA form, the CDR3 reads TGTGCCAGCAGTTTTGGGCAGACGGACGAGCAGTACTTC. Encoded protein: CASSFGQTDEQYF.

This clonotype was recorded a few times. The chain recombines TRBV3-1 with TRBJ2-5; TRBD2 matches at 7 bases. Unmatched junction bases numbered 9, after V lost 3 bases and J lost 2 bases. The CDR3 loop spans 16 amino acids. The germline V gene encodes CDR1 LGHDT and CDR2 YNNKEL (reference sequence). The CDR3 DNA is TGTGCCAGCAGCCACCGGGACTACCGAGAGCAAGAGACCCAGTACTTC. Encoded protein: CASSHRDYREQETQYF.

This clonotype was seen at least ten times. The chain has TRBV10-3 and TRBJ2-1, with 8 bases aligning to TRBD2. The trim removed 7 bases at V and 1 base at J, leaving 3 bases unmatched. Germline lookup yields CDR1 ENHRY and CDR2 SYGVKD. The CDR3 length is 14 residues. The CDR3 sequence is CAITGTSSYNEQFF. CDR3 DNA: TGTGCCATCACCGGGACTAGTTCCTACAATGAGCAGTTCTTC.

The table lists this clonotype with a few counts. This sequence joins TRBV3-1 and TRBJ1-2, with D hard to call. This CDR3 is 16 amino acids long. CDR1 and CDR2 (germline): LGHDT, YNNKEL (reference sequence). Trimming cost V 1 base and J 4 bases, with 16 bases left between them. The CDR3 coding sequence is TGTGCCAGCAGCCAAGGTCCGGGGAGTGGGCTCTATGGCTACACCTTC. It encodes CASSQGPGSGLYGYTF.

This clonotype came up many times. This chain connects TRBV7-8 to TRBJ2-1, with 8 bases identical to TRBD2. Losses at the gene ends were 2 bases for V and 5 bases for J; bases not matched to a gene: 5. CDR3 length: 15 residues. Germline V CDR1 and CDR2: SGHVS, FQNEAQ. In DNA, the CDR3 is TGTGCCAGCAGCTTAATGCGGGGGGACCACAATGAGCAGTTCTTC. Translation: CASSLMRGDHNEQFF.

This clonotype was seen ten or more times. The rearrangement uses TRBV5-1 and TRBJ2-1; the D gene is possibly TRBD1 (6 bases). V lost 0 bases to trimming and J lost 6 bases, with 10 bases between them. CDR3 length: 14 amino acids. CDR1 SGHRS and CDR2 YFSETQ come from the germline V gene. DNA of the CDR3: TGCGCCAGCAGCTTGGAAACAGGGCGCAATGAGCAGTTCTTC. Translation gives CASSLETGRNEQFF.

This clonotype was seen repeatedly, ten times or more. In DNA form, the CDR3 reads TGCGCCAGCCAGGGGGGGTCTGAAGCTTTCTTT. This encodes CASQGGSEAFF. V gene TRBV5-1 combines with J gene TRBJ1-1; TRBD1 aligns across 7 bases. The CDR3 extends over 11 amino acids. The V segment lost 7 bases and the J segment 6 bases; nucleotides outside the gene matches: 3. The V gene's germline CDR1 is SGHRS and CDR2 YFSETQ.

This clonotype has ten or more counts. J is TRBJ2-3 and V is TRBV7-9; 14 positions match TRBD2. V lost 4 bases, J lost 4 bases, and 7 bases stayed unmatched. This CDR3 region has 17 residues. Germline CDR1 reads SEHNR; CDR2 reads FQNEAQ (reference sequence). CDR3 residues: CASSSRLAGGVADTQYF. In nucleotides, the CDR3 is TGTGCCAGCAGCTCAAGACTAGCGGGAGGGGTTGCAGATACGCAGTATTTT.

The table lists this clonotype with many counts. The rearrangement links TRBV12-3 or TRBV12-4 to TRBJ2-3; D may be TRBD2 (5 bases). V lost 4 bases, J lost 13 bases, and 12 bases lay in between. This CDR3 comprises 11 residues. The DNA for the CDR3 is TGTGCCAGCAGTTCAGGACCGAGGGAGTATTTT. Residues: CASSSGPREYF.

In its sample, this clonotype was seen a few times. J is TRBJ2-1 and V is TRBV7-9, with D perhaps matching TRBD2 (5 bases). Deletions cut 5 bases from V and 0 bases from J, with 11 bases between. The CDR3 totals 15 residues. Germline V gene data show CDR1 as SEHNR and CDR2 as FQNEAQ (reference sequence). CDR3 in amino acids: CASSPGEGSYNEQFF. In DNA form, the CDR3 reads TGTGCCAGCAGCCCAGGTGAGGGCTCCTACAATGAGCAGTTCTTC.

This clonotype was seen many times. This chain links TRBV21-1 with TRBJ2-7; the D segment call TRBD2 is taken from the table without a DNA check. TRBV21-1 is recorded as a pseudogene. The CDR3 runs 15 residues. The CDR3 DNA follows: TGTGCCAGCAGCACTCTAGCGGGAGTCGTGAGCGAGCAGTACTTC. Its translation is CASSTLAGVVSEQYF.

Many counts were recorded for this clonotype. V is TRBV15 and J is TRBJ2-3; maybe TRBD2 (6 bases). Trimming took off 5 bases at V and 1 base at J, with 13 bases between the two ends. The CDR3 runs to 15 residues. The germline CDR1 and CDR2 sequences are LNHNV and YYDKDF (reference sequence). The CDR3, as DNA: TGTGCCACCAGCTGGCTCGGGGGTGGCACAGATACGCAGTATTTT. Amino acids: CATSWLGGGTDTQYF.

This clonotype has ten or more counts. CDR3 region: CAISVGGSSYNEQFF. CDR3 coding DNA: TGTGCCATCAGTGTTGGGGGGAGCTCCTACAATGAGCAGTTCTTC. The V and J genes are TRBV10-3 and TRBJ2-1; tentatively, D is TRBD2 (6 bases). Per germline, CDR1 ENHRY and CDR2 SYGVKD. Trimming removed 4 bases from V and 0 bases from J, with 10 bases in between. The length of the CDR3 is 15 residues.

This clonotype was recorded a few times. The V call is TRBV4-2, the J call TRBJ1-1; 7 bases fit TRBD1. V shed 1 base, J shed 1 base, and the junction held 0 bases outside the gene matches. The V gene's germline CDR1 is LGHNA and CDR2 YNFKEQ. This CDR3 is built from 14 residues. CDR3 sequence (DNA): TGTGCCAGCAGCCAAGGGGACAGGAACACTGAAGCTTTCTTT. Translation: CASSQGDRNTEAFF.

This clonotype showed up just a few times. The rearrangement links TRBV7-6 to TRBJ2-2; 10 nucleotides agree with TRBD1. J gave up 4 bases and V 3 bases, and 2 bases lay outside the gene matches. The CDR3 has 15 residues. The V gene's germline CDR1 is SGHVS and CDR2 FNYEAQ. The CDR3 DNA is TGTGCCAGCAGCTTTGGGACAGGGGTCACCGGGGAGCTGTTTTTT. The encoded protein is CASSFGTGVTGELFF.

The sample holds many counts of this clonotype. This chain connects TRBV10-3 to TRBJ2-1, with D perhaps matching TRBD2 (6 bases). CDR1 ENHRY and CDR2 SYGVKD come from the germline V gene. This CDR3 has 14 amino acids. Trimming shortened V by 5 bases and J by 8 bases, and 16 bases separated the two germline ends. The CDR3 DNA follows: TGTGCCATCAGTCTAGCGAGAGGCGAGGATGAGCAGTTCTTC. Translated, it gives CAISLARGEDEQFF.

This clonotype showed up many times. This sequence joins TRBV29-1 and TRBJ2-5, with TRBD1 identical over 8 bases. Germline assignment: CDR1 SQVTM and CDR2 ANQGSEA. The CDR3 runs 15 residues. Trimming cost V 7 bases and J 3 bases; bases outside gene matches: 13. The CDR3 DNA reads TGCAGCGGGACAGGGTCACCCCCGGGGGAAGAGACCCAGTACTTC. Translated: CSGTGSPPGEETQYF. The full variable domain, rest sourced from reference TRBV29-1 and TRBJ2-5, is SAVISQKPSRDICQRGTSLTIQCQVDSQVTMMFWYRQQPGQSLTLIATANQGSEATYESGFVIDKFPISRPNLTFSTLTVSNMSPEDSSIYLCSGTGSPPGEETQYFGPGTRLLVL.

This clonotype was recorded a few times. V is TRBV4-3 and J is TRBJ2-6; D is ambiguous. Germline loops: CDR1 LGHNA, CDR2 YSLEER. The CDR3 contains 13 residues. V lost 4 bases and J 6 bases, leaving 7 bases between the germline ends. CDR3 amino acids: CASSPRQANVLTF. The CDR3 DNA is TGCGCCAGCAGCCCCCGACAGGCCAACGTCCTGACTTTC.

This clonotype was observed a handful of times. The rearrangement uses TRBV7-8 and TRBJ2-1, with TRBD2 matching 10 bases. The CDR3 is 16 residues long. CDR1 and CDR2 (germline): SGHVS, FQNEAQ. After removal of 2 bases from V and 5 bases from J, the junction contained 6 bases not matched to a gene. The CDR3 sequence is CASSLSLAGENNEQFF. CDR3 coding DNA: TGTGCCAGCAGCTTATCTCTAGCGGGAGAGAACAATGAGCAGTTCTTC.